This T cell receptor (beta chain) was documented in a study of OX40 agonist ivuxolimab in advanced cancers. As for this clone: Its antigen is currently unknown.

With V trimmed by 7 bases and J by 10 bases, 6 bases remained unmatched. Germline assignment: CDR1 SNHLY and CDR2 FYNNEI. The CDR3 covers 13 residues. Produced via immunoSEQ multiplex PCR; TCRdb's table is partial and in-frame only. Among some 45,000 clones listed, about three quarters were seen once. Study-wide results and limits: Certain nonresponders additionally had low normalized T-cell clonal expansion.

The clonotype comes from an adult with an advanced solid tumor such as melanoma, head and neck, liver or kidney cancer. This sample comprised CD4+ or CD8+ T cells sorted from blood, obtained in a trial of the OX40 agonist ivuxolimab. The chain uses TRBV2 and TRBJ1-6; 8 bases line up with TRBD1. As DNA, the CDR3 is TGTGCCAGCACCCTGGCAGGGGGCTCACCCCTCCACTTT. This codes for CASTLAGGSPLHF.